The source of this T cell receptor (beta chain) is a study of cytomegalovirus exposure and HLA in healthy donors. Study in general: Membership in the Caucasian-associated ancestry cluster was found for around 81% of about 430 genotyped donors.

The CDR3 has 16 amino acids. Germline values: CDR1 LNHNV, CDR2 YYDKDF (reference sequence). V was pared by 5 bases and J by 0 bases, with 8 bases of the junction left unmatched. Primers included in the PCR were 60 Vbeta and 13 Jbeta primers. The method was immunoSEQ multiplex PCR; TCRdb's version includes in-frame clones alone and lacks a portion of them. The data show about 130,000 clones, 70% to 80% seen once. This receptor was taken from a man aged 30 to 39 in good health and CMV-seronegative. V is TRBV15 and J is TRBJ2-3; 7 bases are a match to TRBD2. Input material: PBMCs. CDR3 sequence: CATSSRTRSSTDTQYF. The CDR3 coding sequence is TGTGCCACCAGCTCCCGGACTAGGTCTAGCACAGATACGCAGTATTTT.